One sample yielded the 4 T cell receptor beta chains listed below, sequenced in a study of tumor-infiltrating lymphocytes in primary liver carcinoma. Using a constant-region primer together with ProtoScript II reverse transcriptase, TCR beta cDNA was made from about 500 ng of total RNA. For TCR beta, libraries were produced by three nested multiplex PCR rounds using slightly modified ARM-PCR. With TRBV1-TRBV30 forward primers and a C-beta reverse primer, the first two PCR rounds were run for roughly 9 cycles each. TCRdb redid the calling of the multiplex PCR reads with MiXCR, one entry per CDR3 protein. The profile shows approximately 100,000 distinct CDR3 sequences, approximately 70% of them singletons. Taking about 19-31 mg of unsorted bulk tissue, the authors co-extracted RNA and DNA. Sequencing was performed on liver tumor tissue from sampling region 2. Subset specified: tumor region T2, inferior pole. The receptors were gathered from a woman aged 55-70 years with primary liver carcinoma and hepatitis B virus infection.

The rearrangement links TRBV12-3 or TRBV12-4 to TRBJ2-7; 12 bases are shared with TRBD1. The CDR3 has 16 residues. The junction had 9 bases not matched to a gene; V was cut back by 4 bases and J by 5 bases. The CDR3 loop reads CASSYAPGQGAHEQYF. The CDR3 DNA sequence: TGTGCCAGCAGTTACGCCCCGGGACAGGGGGCTCACGAGCAGTACTTC.

On this clonotype itself: Without the conserved terminal phenylalanine or tryptophan, this CDR3 likely stems from a read error. The chain employs TRBV11-1 and TRBJ2-1; 11 bases line up with TRBD2. CDR1 SGHAT and CDR2 FQDESV come from the germline V gene (reference sequence). CDR3 length: 17 amino acids. CDR3 amino acids: CASRLGLVAGGPNDQFL. For the CDR3, the DNA is TGTGCCAGCAGATTAGGTCTGGTAGCGGGAGGGCCGAATGATCAGTTCCTC.

This clonotype was counted many times. The chain recombines TRBV10-3 with TRBJ1-1, with D perhaps matching TRBD1 (5 bases). The CDR3 covers 13 residues. Trimming removed 4 bases from V and 4 bases from J, with 10 bases in between. Germline CDR1 reads ENHRY; CDR2 reads SYGVKD. CDR3 coding DNA: TGTGCCATCAGTGGGGGGGGGAGCACTGAAGCTTTCTTT. It encodes CAISGGGSTEAFF.

Many counts were recorded for this clonotype. The CDR3: CASKTGVDVEAFF. CDR3 DNA: TGTGCCAGCAAAACAGGGGTCGATGTCGAAGCTTTCTTT. J is TRBJ1-1 and V is TRBV28; TRBD1 aligns across 7 bases. With V trimmed by 7 bases and J by 8 bases, 10 bases remained unmatched. The length of the CDR3 is 13 residues. Germline values: CDR1 MDHEN, CDR2 SYDVKM. Full variable domain (rest looked up from reference TRBV28 and TRBJ1-1): DVKVTQSSRYLVKRTGEKVFLECVQDMDHENMFWYRQDPGLGLRLIYFSYDVKMKEKGDIPEGYSVSREKKERFSLILESASTNQTSMYLCASKTGVDVEAFFGQGTRLTVV.